What follows are 25 T cell receptor beta chains derived from one specimen sequenced in a study of response to subunit inactivated influenza vaccine. Each CDR3 protein is one row after TCRdb ran MiXCR on the RT-PCR reads. The sample lists around 300,000 distinct CDR3 sequences, over 20% occurring once. Source: PBMCs from blood, taken about 20 months after vaccination. All receptors derive from a man aged 50-75 years who received an inactivated influenza vaccine.

This clonotype was observed at least ten times. This chain uses TRBV6-1 with TRBJ1-4; D not certain. V was pared by 7 bases and J by 5 bases, with 11 bases between. Looked up from germline, CDR1 is MNHNS and CDR2 is SASEGT. The CDR3 has 13 amino acids. CDR3 bases: TGTGCCAGCACGGGCCACTCAAATGAAAAACTGTTTTTT. It yields the protein CASTGHSNEKLFF.

In this sample, this clonotype turned up a few times. CDR3 protein: CASSPGQLNQPQHF. CDR3 DNA sequence: TGTGCCAGCAGCCCCGGACAGCTCAATCAGCCCCAGCATTTT. The rearrangement links TRBV5-5 to TRBJ1-5, with D possibly being TRBD1 (6 bases). The CDR3 spans 14 residues. Germline values: CDR1 SGHKS, CDR2 YYEKEE (reference sequence). V lost 4 bases to trimming and J lost 3 bases, with 11 bases between them. The whole variable domain, filled in from reference TRBV5-5 and TRBJ1-5, reads DAGVTQSPTHLIKTRGQQVTLRCSPISGHKSVSWYQQVLGQGPQFIFQYYEKEERGRGNFPDRFSARQFPNYSSELNVNALLLGDSALYLCASSPGQLNQPQHFGDGTRLSIL.

This clonotype was seen a handful of times. The gene calls are TRBV7-2 and TRBJ1-2; the match to TRBD1 covers 8 bases. The CDR3 consists of 13 residues. V lost 5 bases to trimming and J lost 8 bases; unmatched junction nucleotides: 7. Germline values: CDR1 SGHTA, CDR2 FQGNSA. The CDR3: CASSLGQEGGYTF. Here the CDR3 DNA reads TGTGCCAGCAGCCTGGGACAGGAAGGGGGCTACACCTTC.

V gene TRBV28 combines with J gene TRBJ2-7; D gene ambiguous. The CDR3 is made up of 13 amino acids. The germline CDR1 and CDR2 sequences are MDHEN and SYDVKM. Trimming removed 8 bases from V and 3 bases from J, with 14 bases in between. CDR3 in amino acids: CASRESWGYEQYF. DNA for the CDR3: TGTGCCAGCCGTGAATCATGGGGCTACGAGCAGTACTTC.

This chain joins TRBV7-9 and TRBJ1-2, with D hard to call. Germline CDR1 SEHNR, CDR2 FQNEAQ (reference sequence). The CDR3 is 13 residues long. Trimming pared 2 bases from V and 8 bases from J, leaving 12 bases between. The DNA for the CDR3 is TGTGCCAGCAGCTTATCGTTCGAGGTCGGCTACACCTTC. This sequence encodes CASSLSFEVGYTF. Drawing the rest from reference TRBV7-9 and TRBJ1-2, the complete variable domain is DTGVSQNPRHKITKRGQNVTFRCDPISEHNRLYWYRQTLGQGPEFLTYFQNEAQLEKSRLLSDRFSAERPKGSFSTLEIQRTEQGDSAMYLCASSLSFEVGYTFGSGTRLTVV.

The gene calls are TRBV12-3 or TRBV12-4 and TRBJ2-3, with 9 bases that match TRBD2. CDR3 length: 15 residues. V was clipped by 5 bases and J by 4 bases; unmatched bases: 7. The CDR3 DNA follows: TGTGCCAGCAGTGAGGGACTAGCCGTCCCAGATACGCAGTATTTT. This sequence encodes CASSEGLAVPDTQYF.

A few counts support this clonotype. The chain carries TRBV4-2 and TRBJ1-1, with D maybe TRBD1 (6 bases). This CDR3 spans 15 amino acids. In germline, CDR1 is LGHNA, CDR2 YNFKEQ. Trimming cost V 0 bases and J 4 bases, with 12 bases left between them. The CDR3, as DNA: TGTGCCAGCAGCCAAGACGGGACAACAGCCACTGAAGCTTTCTTT. It is translated as CASSQDGTTATEAFF.

This clonotype has a single count. The chain links TRBV24-1 to TRBJ2-1; possibly TRBD2 for D (6 bases). CDR1 is KGHDR and CDR2 is SFDVKD in the germline V gene. This CDR3 has 16 residues. Trimming shortened V by 0 bases and J by 2 bases, and 10 bases separated the two germline ends. CDR3 sequence reads: CATSDLPSGPYNEQFF. CDR3 in DNA: TGTGCCACCAGTGATTTGCCAAGCGGGCCCTACAATGAGCAGTTCTTC.

The chain is built from TRBV18 and TRBJ1-1, with D unresolved. Germline V lookup: CDR1 KGHSH, CDR2 LQKENI. This CDR3 region has 15 residues. The germline V and J ends were trimmed by 0 bases and 0 bases, with 8 bases remaining between them. CDR3 protein: CASSPPSTVNTEAFF. In DNA, the CDR3 is TGTGCCAGCTCACCACCCTCGACGGTGAACACTGAAGCTTTCTTT.

The gene calls are TRBV20-1 and TRBJ2-3, with D possibly TRBD1 on 5 matching bases. The CDR3 has 14 residues. The germline CDR1 and CDR2 sequences are DFQATT and SNEGSKA (reference sequence). V lost 6 bases, J lost 2 bases, and 15 bases lay in between. The CDR3 DNA sequence: TGCAGTGCGCCCGACAGTTTATCCACAGATACGCAGTATTTT. Its protein product is CSAPDSLSTDTQYF.

V and J are TRBV5-6 and TRBJ2-2, with 7 bases lining up with TRBD2. CDR1 is SGHDT and CDR2 is YYEEEE in the germline V gene. The CDR3 runs to 13 residues. Losses at the gene ends were 0 bases for V and 7 bases for J; bases not matched to a gene: 0. The CDR3 loop is CASSLGTSGELFF. The CDR3 coding sequence is TGTGCCAGCAGCTTGGGGACTAGCGGGGAGCTGTTTTTT.

The chain couples TRBV11-1 to TRBJ2-7; 7 bases agree with TRBD1. Trimming cost V 1 base and J 3 bases; bases outside gene matches: 6. Germline V gene data show CDR1 as SGHAT and CDR2 as FQDESV (reference sequence). CDR3 length: 15 amino acids. CDR3 sequence reads: CASSLGDSLLYEQYF. DNA of the CDR3: TGTGCCAGCAGCTTAGGGGACAGTCTTCTCTACGAGCAGTACTTC.

The chain recombines TRBV4-2 with TRBJ1-4; the D gene is possibly TRBD1 (5 bases). Deletions cut 0 bases from V and 3 bases from J, with 8 bases between. Germline V gene data show CDR1 as LGHNA and CDR2 as YNFKEQ. The CDR3 runs 15 residues. The CDR3 DNA sequence: TGTGCCAGCAGCCAAGATGGGGGGGCTAATGAAAAACTGTTTTTT. Residues: CASSQDGGANEKLFF.

In its sample, this clonotype was seen a few times. The rearrangement joins TRBV11-2 to TRBJ2-1; 11 bases match TRBD2. CDR3 length: 17 residues. The V gene's germline CDR1 is SGHAT and CDR2 FQNNGV. J was trimmed by 4 bases and V by 5 bases; bases with no gene match: 10. CDR3 amino acids: CASSPGGASGGYNEQFF. The CDR3 nucleotides read TGTGCCAGCAGCCCGGGTGGGGCTAGCGGGGGGTACAATGAGCAGTTCTTC.

The chain is built from TRBV4-1 and TRBJ1-2, with TRBD1 as a possible D gene (5 bases). Trimming took 4 bases from V and 4 from J, leaving 16 bases between them. From germline, CDR1 is MGHRA and CDR2 YSYEKL. The CDR3 is 15 residues long. CDR3 DNA: TGCGCCAGCAGCCCCGATCGCGGCACAGGCTATGGCTACACCTTC. Its translation: CASSPDRGTGYGYTF.

This chain connects TRBV11-2 to TRBJ2-7; 11 nucleotides agree with TRBD1. Germline trimming cut 7 bases from V and 1 base from J; bases unmatched to any gene: 24. CDR1 is SGHAT, CDR2 FQNNGV, per germline. CDR3 length: 21 residues. This CDR3 is CASTVPGQGVKVSGRSYEQYF. Here the CDR3 DNA reads TGTGCCAGCACCGTACCGGGACAGGGGGTTAAGGTTAGCGGGAGATCCTACGAGCAGTACTTC.

J is TRBJ2-4 and V is TRBV12-3 or TRBV12-4; 7 bases match TRBD1. J was trimmed by 7 bases and V by 3 bases; bases with no gene match: 3. The CDR3 has 13 amino acids. The CDR3 nucleotides are TGTGCCAGCAGTTTCGGCAGGGGGAACATTCAGTACTTC. This gives the protein CASSFGRGNIQYF.

This sequence joins TRBV19 and TRBJ2-2, with 9 bases that match TRBD2. This CDR3 has 16 residues. With V trimmed by 5 bases and J by 4 bases, 8 bases remained unmatched. Germline V gene data show CDR1 as LNHDA and CDR2 as SQIVND (reference sequence). CDR3 in amino acids: CASSPIAGDFTGELFF. As DNA, the CDR3 is TGTGCCAGTAGTCCCATAGCGGGAGACTTCACCGGGGAGCTGTTTTTT.

This chain connects TRBV5-1 to TRBJ2-1; 9 bases are shared with TRBD2. The V gene's germline CDR1 is SGHRS and CDR2 YFSETQ. Unmatched junction bases numbered 5, after V lost 4 bases and J lost 3 bases. The CDR3 is made up of 15 amino acids. CDR3 in DNA: TGCGCCAGCAGCGTTAGCGGGAGCTACTACAATGAGCAGTTCTTC. Translation: CASSVSGSYYNEQFF.

This clonotype was counted a few times. This rearrangement joins TRBV29-1 to TRBJ1-1; D uncertain. Trimming stripped 4 bases from V and 5 bases from J, with 11 bases between. Germline V CDR1 and CDR2: SQVTM, ANQGSEA. The CDR3 is made up of 12 amino acids. CDR3 sequence (DNA): TGCAGCGTTGCGTTCTTTTATACTGAAGCTTTCTTT. Amino acid sequence: CSVAFFYTEAFF.

The chain uses TRBV5-1 and TRBJ1-1, with unresolved D. The CDR3 loop spans 14 amino acids. V was shortened by 2 bases and J by 3 bases, with 11 bases between the two germline ends. In germline, CDR1 is SGHRS, CDR2 YFSETQ. The CDR3 is CASSLGRGDTEAFF. The CDR3 DNA follows: TGCGCCAGCAGCTTAGGTCGGGGAGACACTGAAGCTTTCTTT.

The rearrangement joins TRBV27 to TRBJ2-7; D is ambiguous. CDR3 length: 13 amino acids. The V end lost 5 bases, the J end lost 0 bases, and 8 bases lay between the germline ends. Germline V CDR1 and CDR2: MNHEY, SMNVEV (reference sequence). This CDR3 is CASSRQSSYEQYF. In DNA form, the CDR3 reads TGTGCCAGCAGTAGGCAGTCCTCCTACGAGCAGTACTTC.

This chain links TRBV6-1 with TRBJ2-2; tentatively, D is TRBD2 (5 bases). This CDR3 is 14 amino acids long. V gave up 2 bases and J gave up 3 bases, with 7 bases separating them. The germline gives CDR1 MNHNS, CDR2 SASEGT. CDR3 DNA sequence: TGTGCCAGCAGTGAAACGGGGTACACCGGGGAGCTGTTTTTT. This encodes CASSETGYTGELFF.

V and J are TRBV5-1 and TRBJ2-3, with 7 nucleotides matching TRBD1. Looked up from germline, CDR1 is SGHRS and CDR2 is YFSETQ. CDR3 size: 17 residues. The V gene end was trimmed by 2 bases and the J gene end by 1 base; junction bases not matched to a gene: 10. CDR3 in amino acids: CASSFQSGGDRTDTQYF. CDR3 DNA sequence: TGCGCCAGCAGCTTCCAATCAGGGGGTGACCGCACAGATACGCAGTATTTT.

The chain links TRBV4-1 to TRBJ2-7; D is ambiguous. Trimming removed 3 bases from V and 6 bases from J, with 15 bases in between. This CDR3 contains 14 residues. Germline V gives CDR1 MGHRA, CDR2 YSYEKL. CDR3 amino acids: CASSHPVDRPEQYF. Here the CDR3 DNA reads TGCGCCAGCAGCCATCCCGTAGACCGGCCCGAGCAGTACTTC.